Below are 7 T cell receptor beta chains sequenced from a single sample in a study of T cell responses to AZD1222 COVID-19 vaccine (dated by TCRdb to the early 2020s). Taken with the paper, the label for time point translates to: about 28 days (+/-7) after the second vaccine dose. The treatment or condition label of this sample denotes: meningococcal conjugate vaccine given as trial control. Library construction relied on the immunoSEQ multiplex PCR assay. The table comes from immuneACCESS by way of TCRdb, which keeps in-frame sequences with V and J called. Part of the clones is missing from these tables; in studies checked, under half for an unresolved V gene and the rest for unknown reasons. The sample has more than 100,000 clones on record, approximately 85% of them singletons. More than 7.5% of the sample belongs to the ten largest clones. Sample: peripheral blood, taken 28 days after the second dose of the MenACWY control vaccine. These receptors all stem from an adult who received the MenACWY meningococcal vaccine as a control.

The chain links TRBV5-4 to TRBJ1-6, with a tentative D call TRBD1 (5 bases). V lost 4 bases, J lost 4 bases, and 15 bases lay in between. The CDR3 loop spans 16 amino acids. The V gene's germline CDR1 is SGHNT and CDR2 YYREEE (reference sequence). The CDR3 region is CASSRGGLRYNSPLHF. The DNA for the CDR3 is TGTGCCAGCAGCCGGGGCGGGCTACGTTATAATTCACCCCTCCACTTT.

This chain links TRBV20-1 with TRBJ1-5, with D tentatively TRBD1 (6 bases). CDR1 is DFQATT, CDR2 SNEGSKA, per germline (reference sequence). The V gene lost 3 bases and the J gene lost 7 bases, with 19 bases spanning the gap. CDR3 length: 15 amino acids. The CDR3 loop is CSASPRQGLGQPQHF. The CDR3 nucleotides are TGCAGTGCTAGTCCCCGGCAGGGGTTAGGACAGCCCCAGCATTTT.

The chain joins TRBV4-1 to TRBJ1-6; a weak D match, TRBD1 (6 bases). CDR1 and CDR2 from the germline V gene are MGHRA and YSYEKL. The CDR3 loop spans 14 amino acids. Between the trimmed V and J ends, which lost 4 bases and 9 bases, there was a span of 13 bases. Written as DNA, the CDR3 is TGCGCCAGCAGCCCAGTCGGGACATTTTCACCCCTCCACTTT. It yields the protein CASSPVGTFSPLHF.

The V and J genes are TRBV10-3 and TRBJ1-2; D is uncertain. There are 13 residues in the CDR3. The germline gives CDR1 ENHRY, CDR2 SYGVKD. V lost 4 bases, J lost 5 bases, and 11 bases lay in between. The CDR3 DNA reads as TGTGCCATCAGTGCGGAGGCGGGGTATGGCTACACCTTC. Translating it yields CAISAEAGYGYTF.

This chain links TRBV9 with TRBJ1-4; 10 nucleotides agree with TRBD1. V trimming: 2 bases; J trimming: 6 bases; junction bases outside the gene matches: 1. CDR1 and CDR2 from the germline V gene are SGDLS and YYNGEE. This CDR3 is built from 14 residues. DNA of the CDR3: TGTGCCAGCAGCGTCGGACAGGGGGATGAAAAACTGTTTTTT. It codes for CASSVGQGDEKLFF.

The CDR3 bases are TGTGCCAGCAGTTCCTCGAGCGGGGAGCTGTTTTTT. It translates to CASSSSSGELFF. The chain uses TRBV27 and TRBJ2-2; D uncertain. Germline-derived CDR1 and CDR2 are MNHEY and SMNVEV (reference sequence). V shed 4 bases and J shed 7 bases, with 7 bases lying between them. CDR3 size: 12 residues.

The chain links TRBV3-1 (or the pseudogene TRBV3-2) to TRBJ2-3; D ambiguous. The V gene lost 4 bases and the J gene lost 4 bases, with 12 bases spanning the gap. The CDR3 runs to 14 residues. The germline CDR1 and CDR2 sequences are LGHDT and YNNKEL (reference sequence). The CDR3 region is CASSPGSGSDTQYF. CDR3 coding DNA: TGTGCCAGCAGCCCCGGGTCGGGTTCAGATACGCAGTATTTT.